These 21 T cell receptor beta chains came from one sample sequenced in a study of T cell responses to AZD1222 COVID-19 vaccine. Only in-frame clones appear in the TCRdb table, and some are missing; sequencing was by immunoSEQ multiplex PCR. Among roughly 120,000 clones, around 89% were seen once, and the ten largest hold about 7.4%. Sequenced material: peripheral blood, taken 28 days after the second AZD1222 dose. These TCRs come from an adult who received the AZD1222 COVID-19 vaccine.

This clone was detected only once. The genes are TRBV9 and TRBJ1-3; D gene ambiguous. Germline V lookup: CDR1 SGDLS, CDR2 YYNGEE. V lost 0 bases and J 4 bases, leaving 8 bases between the germline ends. The CDR3 length is 14 residues. The CDR3 sequence: CASSVESSGNTIYF. CDR3 coding DNA: TGTGCCAGCAGCGTAGAGTCTTCAGGAAACACCATATATTTT.

This chain connects TRBV30 to TRBJ1-6; D is uncertain. CDR1 is GTSNPN, CDR2 SVGIG, per germline (reference sequence). The length of the CDR3 is 15 residues. The V end was cut by 1 base, the J end by 0 bases, with 7 bases between. The CDR3: CAWSAVSSYNSPLHF. The DNA of the CDR3 is TGTGCCTGGAGTGCAGTTAGCTCCTATAATTCACCCCTCCACTTT. The variable domain in full, completed from reference TRBV30 and TRBJ1-6, reads SQTIHQWPATLVQPVGSPLSLECTVEGTSNPNLYWYRQAAGRGLQLLFYSVGIGQISSEVPQNLSASRPQDRQFILSSKKLLLSDSGFYLCAWSAVSSYNSPLHFGNGTRLTVT.

The gene calls are TRBV3-1 (or the pseudogene TRBV3-2) and TRBJ1-2; D is undetermined. The CDR3 has 12 residues. From germline, CDR1 is LGHDT and CDR2 YNNKEL (reference sequence). V gave up 2 bases and J gave up 7 bases, with 8 bases separating them. This CDR3 reads CASSQTSGGYTF. The CDR3 DNA follows: TGTGCCAGCAGCCAAACCTCCGGTGGCTACACCTTC.

The chain couples TRBV7-8 to TRBJ2-5; 7 bases fit TRBD2. V trimming: 1 base; J trimming: 5 bases; junction bases outside the gene matches: 4. CDR1 and CDR2 from the germline V gene are SGHVS and FQNEAQ. This CDR3 spans 14 amino acids. The CDR3 DNA is TGTGCCAGCAGCTTAGTGGTCGGGGGGGAGACCCAGTACTTC. This sequence encodes CASSLVVGGETQYF.

This clone was recorded only once. The chain combines TRBV6-5 with TRBJ2-7; possible D gene TRBD1, 6 bases. This CDR3 spans 11 amino acids. The V end lost 8 bases, the J end lost 6 bases, and 11 bases lay between the germline ends. The V gene's germline CDR1 is MNHEY and CDR2 SVGAGI. CDR3 loop: CASWTVREQYF. Written as DNA, the CDR3 is TGTGCCAGCTGGACAGTTCGCGAGCAGTACTTC.

This clone was seen a single time. V usage is TRBV3-1 (or the pseudogene TRBV3-2) and J usage is TRBJ1-2; D not certain. The CDR3 extends over 12 amino acids. Trimming took off 1 base at V and 6 bases at J, with 6 bases between the two ends. Germline V gene data show CDR1 as LGHDT and CDR2 as YNNKEL (reference sequence). CDR3 amino acids: CASSQVGNGYTF. CDR3 sequence (DNA): TGTGCCAGCAGCCAAGTAGGGAATGGCTACACCTTC.

The chain combines TRBV7-2 with TRBJ2-1; tentatively, D is TRBD1 (6 bases). The CDR3 is made up of 16 amino acids. Between the trimmed V and J ends, which lost 7 bases and 6 bases, there was a span of 22 bases. CDR1 and CDR2 from the germline V gene are SGHTA and FQGNSA. CDR3 DNA: TGTGCCAGCAACACCAGGTGGGACACCAGCCGCAATGAGCAGTTCTTC. This codes for CASNTRWDTSRNEQFF.

This clone was seen a handful of times. At one end the junction does not follow the germline gene, possibly because of a read error. This chain links TRBV15 with TRBJ2-7, with 7 bases matching TRBD1. The V gene's germline CDR1 is LNHNV and CDR2 YYDKDF (reference sequence). The CDR3 totals 13 residues. The CDR3 sequence is CATSRDSGGDLWF. DNA of the CDR3: TGTGCCACCAGCAGAGATTCAGGGGGAGACCTCTGGTTC. Drawing the rest from reference TRBV15 and TRBJ2-7, the complete variable domain is DAMVIQNPRYQVTQFGKPVTLSCSQTLNHNVMYWYQQKSSQAPKLLFHYYDKDFNNEADTPDNFQSRRPNTSFCFLDIRSPGLGDTAMYLCATSRDSGGDLWFGPGTRLTVT.

This rearrangement joins TRBV24-1 to TRBJ2-7; D is perhaps TRBD1 or TRBD2 (5 bases each). CDR3 size: 12 residues. V was pared by 3 bases and J by 12 bases, with 14 bases between. The germline V gene encodes CDR1 KGHDR and CDR2 SFDVKD. The CDR3 nucleotides are TGTGCCACCAGTGATCTCTGGGGACGGGGGTACTTC. It translates to CATSDLWGRGYF.

In its sample, this clone was seen a few times. The chain has TRBV5-6 and TRBJ1-3; unclear D gene. Trimming pared 4 bases from V and 2 bases from J, leaving 10 bases between. CDR3 size: 14 residues. From germline, CDR1 is SGHDT and CDR2 YYEEEE. The CDR3 DNA reads as TGTGCCAGCAGCCTAGAAGGGACTGGAAACACCATATATTTT. It encodes CASSLEGTGNTIYF.

The chain has TRBV10-3 and TRBJ2-3; D ambiguous. CDR3 length: 12 residues. The V and J ends lost 5 bases and 5 bases respectively, with 8 bases between them. The germline gives CDR1 ENHRY, CDR2 SYGVKD. The CDR3: CAISKRVDTQYF. DNA of the CDR3: TGTGCCATCAGTAAAAGAGTAGATACGCAGTATTTT.

The chain carries TRBV11-3 and TRBJ2-2, with D tentatively TRBD2 (6 bases). The CDR3 runs 16 residues. Germline CDR1 is SGHNT and CDR2 is YENEEA. V was pared by 1 base and J by 3 bases, with 12 bases between. Here the CDR3 reads CASSLGDSSDTGELFF. In nucleotides, the CDR3 is TGTGCCAGCAGCTTAGGGGACTCTTCAGACACCGGGGAGCTGTTTTTT.

This chain links TRBV6-5 with TRBJ2-7; tentative D call: TRBD2 (6 bases). CDR3 size: 13 residues. CDR1 is MNHEY and CDR2 is SVGAGI in the germline V gene. V shed 6 bases and J shed 2 bases, with 11 bases lying between them. In nucleotides, the CDR3 is TGTGCCAGCAGACGCGGGGACCCCTACGAGCAGTACTTC. Residues: CASRRGDPYEQYF.

The chain has TRBV6-2 or TRBV6-3 and TRBJ1-5, with a tentative D call TRBD1 (5 bases). The CDR3 consists of 17 residues. Germline loops: CDR1 MNHEY, CDR2 SVGEGT. The V and J ends lost 2 bases and 0 bases respectively, with 14 bases between them. CDR3 sequence reads: CASSYVGGTYSNQPQHF. In DNA, the CDR3 is TGTGCCAGCAGTTACGTGGGGGGAACTTATAGCAATCAGCCCCAGCATTTT.

The gene calls are TRBV15 and TRBJ2-7; 8 positions agree with TRBD2. Germline CDR1 reads LNHNV; CDR2 reads YYDKDF (reference sequence). This CDR3 spans 13 amino acids. V trimming: 8 bases; J trimming: 4 bases; junction bases outside the gene matches: 7. The CDR3, as DNA: TGTGCCACCCGGGGAGCGGGAGAGTACGAGCAGTACTTC. Its protein product is CATRGAGEYEQYF.

V is TRBV11-3 and J is TRBJ2-1; D gene uncertain. V was clipped by 1 base and J by 11 bases, with 15 bases between them. CDR3 length: 14 residues. CDR1 SGHNT and CDR2 YENEEA come from the germline V gene. The CDR3 here is CASSLGRLTFQQFF. The CDR3 DNA follows: TGTGCCAGCAGCTTAGGAAGACTCACCTTCCAGCAGTTCTTC.

The J gene is TRBJ2-7, the V gene TRBV27; D is tentatively TRBD1 or TRBD2 (5 bases each). Germline CDR1 is MNHEY and CDR2 is SMNVEV (reference sequence). Trimming removed 4 bases from V and 2 bases from J, with 15 bases in between. CDR3 size: 15 residues. CDR3 DNA: TGTGCCAGCAGTTACCGGGACGGAGGCACCTACGAGCAGTACTTC. It is translated as CASSYRDGGTYEQYF.

The chain links TRBV25-1 to TRBJ1-4; D call uncertain. This CDR3 is built from 15 residues. V shed 3 bases and J shed 3 bases, with 11 bases lying between them. Per germline, CDR1 MGHDK and CDR2 SYGVNS. This chain's CDR3 is CASSDFTVANEKLFF. DNA of the CDR3: TGTGCCAGCAGTGATTTTACAGTGGCTAATGAAAAACTGTTTTTT. The variable domain in full, completed from reference TRBV25-1 and TRBJ1-4, reads EADIYQTPRYLVIGTGKKITLECSQTMGHDKMYWYQQDPGMELHLIHYSYGVNSTEKGDLSSESTVSRIRTEHFPLTLESARPSHTSQYLCASSDFTVANEKLFFGSGTQLSVL.

This sequence joins TRBV6-5 and TRBJ1-2; 9 bases line up with TRBD1. The V segment lost 10 bases and the J segment 4 bases; nucleotides outside the gene matches: 4. The length of the CDR3 is 12 residues. Germline V gene sequence: CDR1 MNHEY, CDR2 SVGAGI. CDR3 DNA sequence: TGTGCCACCTACAGGGGGCTCTATGGCTACACCTTC. Translated, it gives CATYRGLYGYTF.

J is TRBJ2-3 and V is TRBV13; D remains unclear. The CDR3 spans 12 residues. V was clipped by 1 base and J by 4 bases, with 3 bases between them. Germline loops: CDR1 PRHDT, CDR2 FYEKMQ (reference sequence). The CDR3 spells CASSLVSDTQYF. CDR3 DNA sequence: TGTGCCAGCAGCTTAGTTTCAGATACGCAGTATTTT. The full variable domain, in which reference TRBV13 and TRBJ2-3 provide the parts outside the CDR3, is AAGVIQSPRHLIKEKRETATLKCYPIPRHDTVYWYQQGPGQDPQFLISFYEKMQSDKGSIPDRFSAQQFSDYHSELNMSSLELGDSALYFCASSLVSDTQYFGPGTRLTVL.

This clone is a singleton in its sample. V is TRBV2 and J is TRBJ1-2, with D maybe TRBD1 (6 bases). There are 15 residues in the CDR3. V lost 4 bases and J 3 bases, leaving 15 bases between the germline ends. The V gene's germline CDR1 is SNHLY and CDR2 FYNNEI. The CDR3 DNA sequence: TGTGCCAGCAGTGCGATGTCAGGGGTGGACTATGGCTACACCTTC. This sequence encodes CASSAMSGVDYGYTF.